This TCR beta chain derives from a study of CD8 T cells in ankylosing spondylitis. General study findings and limits: Reports of some motif variants in reactive arthritis synovial fluid and blood predate this one. Clones linked to disease were reported to show significant enrichment in matched ankylosing spondylitis synovial fluid. A TCR beta motif made of about 8 highly homologous variants seemed typical of ankylosing spondylitis blood.

Ten or more counts support this clonotype. The antigen is not known. The CDR3 covers 20 residues. Losses at the gene ends were 0 bases for V and 3 bases for J; bases not matched to a gene: 19. Germline V lookup: CDR1 LGHNA, CDR2 YSLEER. Each CDR3 protein gets one entry after TCRdb re-called the 5' RACE reads with MiXCR. The table lists about 240,000 distinct CDR3 sequences, around 7.8% of them singletons. The J gene is TRBJ2-7, the V gene TRBV4-3, with TRBD1 identical over 8 bases. The specimen was blood, either unsorted or a sorted T cell fraction (not recorded which). This receptor was identified in a male donor with ankylosing spondylitis or in good health (not recorded which). The CDR3 coding sequence is TGCGCCAGCAGCCAAGAAAGAACAAGGGGGCGGCAGGGGGCTATCTACGAGCAGTACTTC. Translated: CASSQERTRGRQGAIYEQYF.